The rows below give T cell receptor beta chains drawn from one sample of a study of cytomegalovirus exposure and HLA in healthy donors. Generated by immunoSEQ multiplex PCR, the TCRdb table keeps only in-frame clones and is missing some. The sample consists of 150,000 to 200,000 clones, about three quarters of them appearing once. Sequenced input: PBMCs. These receptors all stem from a woman in her twenties or thirties in good health and CMV-seropositive. Each CDR3 is given with its conserved first and last residue. A D gene is named only where the DNA matches it firmly. Clone size appears in some rows only: once, few, many, or a class for an expanded clone.

cdr3_aa: CSAQAGILSGSYNEQFF; cdr3_nt: TGCAGCGCACAAGCCGGCATCCTAAGCGGGTCCTACAATGAGCAGTTCTTC; clone_size: NA; j_call: TRBJ2-1; d_call: NA; v_call: TRBV29-1
cdr3_aa: CASSLFQGSYEQYF; cdr3_nt: TGTGCCAGCAGCTTATTCCAAGGGAGCTACGAGCAGTACTTC; clone_size: NA; j_call: TRBJ2-7; d_call: NA; v_call: TRBV11-3
cdr3_aa: CASSPAGTGLDTIYF; cdr3_nt: TGTGCCAGCAGCCCGGCGGGGACAGGTTTGGACACCATATATTTT; clone_size: NA; j_call: TRBJ1-3; d_call: TRBD1; v_call: TRBV7-9
cdr3_aa: CASSQPRGPQHF; cdr3_nt: TGTGCCAGCAGCCAACCCCGGGGGCCCCAGCATTTT; clone_size: few; j_call: TRBJ1-5; d_call: NA; v_call: TRBV28
cdr3_aa: CASSLGTSGTYEQYF; cdr3_nt: TGTGCCAGCAGCCTCGGGACTAGCGGAACCTACGAGCAGTACTTC; clone_size: NA; j_call: TRBJ2-7; d_call: TRBD2; v_call: TRBV7-9
cdr3_aa: CAGSRAGGLYEQYF; cdr3_nt: TGTGCCGGATCACGAGCGGGAGGGTTGTACGAGCAGTACTTC; clone_size: NA; j_call: TRBJ2-7; d_call: TRBD2; v_call: TRBV28
cdr3_aa: CASSPEDRGPQTF; cdr3_nt: TGTGCCAGCAGTCCAGAGGACAGGGGGCCTCAAACCTTC; clone_size: few; j_call: TRBJ1-2; d_call: TRBD1; v_call: TRBV27
cdr3_aa: CASRGTGGTEAFF; cdr3_nt: TGTGCCAGCCGCGGGACAGGGGGCACTGAAGCTTTCTTT; clone_size: NA; j_call: TRBJ1-1; d_call: TRBD1; v_call: TRBV28
cdr3_aa: CASSLVQNYGYTF; cdr3_nt: TGTGCCAGCAGCTTAGTACAGAACTATGGCTACACCTTC; clone_size: NA; j_call: TRBJ1-2; d_call: NA; v_call: TRBV7-9
cdr3_aa: CASSRRVTGSNQPQHF; cdr3_nt: TGTGCCAGCAGTCGTCGGGTAACTGGCAGCAATCAGCCCCAGCATTTT; clone_size: few; j_call: TRBJ1-5; d_call: NA; v_call: TRBV28
cdr3_aa: CASSPIGGLEETQYF; cdr3_nt: TGTGCCAGCTCACCTATAGGCGGGCTGGAAGAGACCCAGTACTTC; clone_size: NA; j_call: TRBJ2-5; d_call: NA; v_call: TRBV18
cdr3_aa: CAISDSANIQYF; cdr3_nt: TGTGCCATCTCGGACAGCGCCAACATTCAGTACTTC; clone_size: NA; j_call: TRBJ2-4; d_call: NA; v_call: TRBV10-3
cdr3_aa: CASSPGQGVGSNQPQHF; cdr3_nt: TGCGCCAGCAGCCCTGGACAGGGGGTCGGGAGCAATCAGCCCCAGCATTTT; clone_size: NA; j_call: TRBJ1-5; d_call: TRBD1; v_call: TRBV5-1
cdr3_aa: CASSPGTSSLYEQYF; cdr3_nt: TGTGCCAGCAGCCCCGGGACTAGCAGCCTATACGAGCAGTACTTC; clone_size: NA; j_call: TRBJ2-7; d_call: TRBD2; v_call: TRBV7-6
cdr3_aa: CASSHPAAGTSGRGKNIQYF; cdr3_nt: TGTGCCAGCAGCCACCCCGCGGCCGGGACTAGCGGCAGGGGCAAAAACATTCAGTACTTC; clone_size: NA; j_call: TRBJ2-4; d_call: TRBD2; v_call: TRBV4-2
cdr3_aa: CASSHPTSGSSYTQYF; cdr3_nt: TGTGCCAGCAGCCACCCGACTAGCGGGAGTTCATATACGCAGTATTTT; clone_size: NA; j_call: TRBJ2-3; d_call: TRBD2; v_call: TRBV14
cdr3_aa: CASSFNLALTYEQYF; cdr3_nt: TGTGCCAGCAGTTTCAACTTAGCGTTAACCTACGAGCAGTACTTC; clone_size: NA; j_call: TRBJ2-7; d_call: NA; v_call: TRBV27
cdr3_aa: CASSEFDSYYGGYTF; cdr3_nt: TGCGCCAGCAGTGAGTTTGACAGTTACTACGGGGGCTACACCTTC; clone_size: NA; j_call: TRBJ1-2; d_call: NA; v_call: TRBV10-2
cdr3_aa: CASSYSRDRAYEQYF; cdr3_nt: TGTGCCAGCAGTTACTCGCGGGACAGGGCCTACGAGCAGTACTTC; clone_size: NA; j_call: TRBJ2-7; d_call: TRBD1; v_call: TRBV6-6
cdr3_aa: CASSPQRADTQYF; cdr3_nt: TGTGCCAGCAGCCCGCAGAGGGCAGATACGCAGTATTTT; clone_size: NA; j_call: TRBJ2-3; d_call: NA; v_call: TRBV7-3
cdr3_aa: CASSLGLAGGLYEQFF; cdr3_nt: TGTGCCAGCAGTTTGGGACTAGCGGGAGGTTTGTATGAGCAGTTCTTC; clone_size: NA; j_call: TRBJ2-1; d_call: TRBD2; v_call: TRBV9
cdr3_aa: CASSFRGQETQYF; cdr3_nt: TGTGCCAGCAGTTTCAGGGGCCAAGAGACCCAGTACTTC; clone_size: NA; j_call: TRBJ2-5; d_call: NA; v_call: TRBV27
cdr3_aa: CASSLAGVREQFF; cdr3_nt: TGTGCCAGCAGCTTAGCGGGAGTGAGGGAGCAGTTCTTC; clone_size: NA; j_call: TRBJ2-1; d_call: NA; v_call: TRBV7-7
cdr3_aa: CASSLGQAINEKLFF; cdr3_nt: TGTGCCAGCAGTTTAGGGCAGGCGATTAATGAAAAACTGTTTTTT; clone_size: NA; j_call: TRBJ1-4; d_call: NA; v_call: TRBV28
cdr3_aa: CASSWRRVNYGYTF; cdr3_nt: TGTGCCAGCAGCTGGCGTCGGGTCAACTATGGCTACACCTTC; clone_size: NA; j_call: TRBJ1-2; d_call: NA; v_call: TRBV5-4
cdr3_aa: CASSVWETEETQYF; cdr3_nt: TGTGCCAGCAGCGTGTGGGAGACGGAGGAGACCCAGTACTTC; clone_size: NA; j_call: TRBJ2-5; d_call: NA; v_call: TRBV7-9
cdr3_aa: CASSRSSGRIYEQYF; cdr3_nt: TGTGCCAGTAGTAGGTCTAGCGGGAGGATCTACGAGCAGTACTTC; clone_size: NA; j_call: TRBJ2-7; d_call: TRBD2; v_call: TRBV19
cdr3_aa: CASSLTDRSYEQYF; cdr3_nt: TGTGCCAGCAGCCTTACTGACAGAAGCTACGAGCAGTACTTC; clone_size: NA; j_call: TRBJ2-7; d_call: NA; v_call: TRBV11-2
cdr3_aa: CATSRDRGKGSPYEQYF; cdr3_nt: TGTGCCACCAGCAGAGATCGCGGGAAGGGGTCCCCCTACGAGCAGTACTTC; clone_size: NA; j_call: TRBJ2-7; d_call: NA; v_call: TRBV15
cdr3_aa: CASKMTGNYGYTF; cdr3_nt: TGTGCCAGCAAAATGACAGGAAACTATGGCTACACCTTC; clone_size: few; j_call: TRBJ1-2; d_call: NA; v_call: TRBV2
cdr3_aa: CAISDRGLHYEQYF; cdr3_nt: TGTGCCATCAGTGACAGGGGGTTGCACTACGAGCAGTACTTC; clone_size: NA; j_call: TRBJ2-7; d_call: TRBD1; v_call: TRBV10-3
cdr3_aa: CASSLKGLIGETQYF; cdr3_nt: TGTGCCAGCAGCTTGAAGGGACTAATAGGAGAGACCCAGTACTTC; clone_size: NA; j_call: TRBJ2-5; d_call: TRBD2; v_call: TRBV5-4
cdr3_aa: CASSLGRWTEAFF; cdr3_nt: TGTGCCAGCAGTTTAGGGAGGTGGACTGAAGCTTTCTTT; clone_size: NA; j_call: TRBJ1-1; d_call: NA; v_call: TRBV27
cdr3_aa: CASGQGRNTDTQYF; cdr3_nt: TGCGCCAGCGGACAGGGACGGAACACAGATACGCAGTATTTT; clone_size: few; j_call: TRBJ2-3; d_call: TRBD1; v_call: TRBV5-1
cdr3_aa: CASSLSIGGSYGYTF; cdr3_nt: TGTGCCAGCAGTTTATCGATCGGCGGGAGCTATGGCTACACCTTC; clone_size: NA; j_call: TRBJ1-2; d_call: NA; v_call: TRBV27
cdr3_aa: CASSTNSGTANGYTF; cdr3_nt: TGTGCCAGCAGTACGAACTCCGGGACAGCTAATGGCTACACCTTC; clone_size: NA; j_call: TRBJ1-2; d_call: TRBD1; v_call: TRBV2
cdr3_aa: CASSQDRRGGLGGYTF; cdr3_nt: TGTGCCAGCAGCCAAGATCGTCGGGGGGGACTAGGCGGCTACACCTTC; clone_size: NA; j_call: TRBJ1-2; d_call: NA; v_call: TRBV5-4
cdr3_aa: CASSLGGARTDTQYF; cdr3_nt: TGCGCCAGCAGCTTGGGCGGGGCGCGGACAGATACGCAGTATTTT; clone_size: NA; j_call: TRBJ2-3; d_call: NA; v_call: TRBV5-1
cdr3_aa: CASRNTLAGTNTGELFF; cdr3_nt: TGTGCCAGCAGAAACACTTTAGCGGGAACGAACACCGGGGAGCTGTTTTTT; clone_size: NA; j_call: TRBJ2-2; d_call: TRBD2; v_call: TRBV4-2
cdr3_aa: CASSHGDRQNTEAFF; cdr3_nt: TGCGCCAGCAGCCACGGGGACAGGCAAAACACTGAAGCTTTCTTT; clone_size: NA; j_call: TRBJ1-1; d_call: TRBD1; v_call: TRBV5-1
cdr3_aa: CASSPRGGQRGYTF; cdr3_nt: TGTGCCAGCAGCCCTAGAGGGGGACAGCGGGGCTACACCTTC; clone_size: once; j_call: TRBJ1-2; d_call: TRBD1; v_call: TRBV7-2
cdr3_aa: CASTGQGKKTQYF; cdr3_nt: TGTGCCAGCACCGGACAGGGGAAAAAGACCCAGTACTTC; clone_size: once; j_call: TRBJ2-5; d_call: TRBD1; v_call: TRBV27
cdr3_aa: CASSLGSGGTEAFF; cdr3_nt: TGTGCCAGCAGCTTGGGGTCAGGGGGCACTGAAGCTTTCTTT; clone_size: NA; j_call: TRBJ1-1; d_call: TRBD1; v_call: TRBV5-8
cdr3_aa: CASSLGGTGSSGANVLTF; cdr3_nt: TGTGCCAGCAGTTTAGGGGGGACAGGGAGCTCTGGGGCCAACGTCCTGACTTTC; clone_size: NA; j_call: TRBJ2-6; d_call: TRBD1; v_call: TRBV27
cdr3_aa: CASSEAGRVMAGGLFF; cdr3_nt: TGTGCCAGCAGTGAAGCAGGGCGAGTAATGGCCGGGGGACTGTTTTTT; clone_size: NA; j_call: TRBJ2-2; d_call: NA; v_call: TRBV2
cdr3_aa: CASSTKPGRGNPYEQYF; cdr3_nt: TGTGCCAGCAGTACAAAACCGGGCAGGGGGAATCCCTACGAGCAGTACTTC; clone_size: few; j_call: TRBJ2-7; d_call: TRBD1; v_call: TRBV28
cdr3_aa: CASSIDRDREAKETQYF; cdr3_nt: TGTGCCAGTAGTATAGATCGGGACAGGGAGGCGAAAGAGACCCAGTACTTC; clone_size: NA; j_call: TRBJ2-5; d_call: TRBD1; v_call: TRBV19
cdr3_aa: CSAKQGGEQYF; cdr3_nt: TGCAGTGCTAAACAGGGTGGGGAGCAGTACTTC; clone_size: once; j_call: TRBJ2-7; d_call: NA; v_call: TRBV20-1
cdr3_aa: CASRNTGNTEAFF; cdr3_nt: TGTGCCAGCAGGAACACGGGGAACACTGAAGCTTTCTTT; clone_size: NA; j_call: TRBJ1-1; d_call: NA; v_call: TRBV28
cdr3_aa: CASSSGGSTDTQYF; cdr3_nt: TGTGCCAGCAGCTCGGGGGGGAGCACAGATACGCAGTATTTT; clone_size: once; j_call: TRBJ2-3; d_call: TRBD2; v_call: TRBV7-8
cdr3_aa: CASSLGAHIYEQYF; cdr3_nt: TGTGCCAGCAGCTTGGGCGCTCACATCTACGAGCAGTACTTC; clone_size: NA; j_call: TRBJ2-7; d_call: NA; v_call: TRBV7-6
cdr3_aa: CASSLVRRGWNEQFF; cdr3_nt: TGTGCCAGCAGTTTAGTGCGGAGGGGATGGAATGAGCAGTTCTTC; clone_size: NA; j_call: TRBJ2-1; d_call: NA; v_call: TRBV28
cdr3_aa: CASSDPLTGKGTNQPQHF; cdr3_nt: TGTGCCAGCAGCGACCCCCTTACAGGGAAGGGCACCAATCAGCCCCAGCATTTT; clone_size: NA; j_call: TRBJ1-5; d_call: NA; v_call: TRBV11-3
cdr3_aa: CASRGTSGSYEQYF; cdr3_nt: TGTGCCAGCAGGGGGACTAGCGGGAGCTACGAGCAGTACTTC; clone_size: few; j_call: TRBJ2-7; d_call: TRBD2; v_call: TRBV6-1
cdr3_aa: CASSVTVRDGYTF; cdr3_nt: TGTGCCAGCAGTGTAACTGTAAGAGATGGCTACACCTTC; clone_size: NA; j_call: TRBJ1-2; d_call: NA; v_call: TRBV2